This T cell receptor (beta chain) was profiled in a study of PD-L1 blockade in urothelial cancer. Profiled with immunoSEQ multiplex PCR; TCRdb holds only in-frame clones, not every one. The table lists 40,000 to 55,000 clones, roughly 86% of them singletons. The time point here: peripheral blood 6 weeks after treatment start. Patients had locally advanced or metastatic urothelial carcinoma. The germline V gene has CDR1 SGHDN and CDR2 FVKESK. The CDR3 contains 14 residues. The V end was cut by 0 bases, the J end by 9 bases, with 13 bases between. The receptor comes from a man between 60 and 75 years old with urothelial cancer. The V call is TRBV14, the J call TRBJ2-3, with D possibly TRBD2 on 6 matching bases. Sequenced material: PBMCs, taken around atezolizumab (anti-PD-L1) treatment. DNA of the CDR3: TGTGCCAGCAGCCAAGAGGGAGGAGGCCGCACGCAGTATTTT. Protein sequence: CASSQEGGGRTQYF.